The rows below give T cell receptor beta chains drawn from one sample of a study of metastatic and nonmetastatic thyroid tumors. Via MiXCR, TCRdb re-called the PCR reads. The repertoire consists of 20,000 to 30,000 clones, with roughly 13% occurring once and the leading ten covering approximately 4.9%. Sequencing was done on a sample of blood. Receptors originate from a female donor with papillary thyroid cancer or a benign thyroid nodule (not recorded which). Some clones in this sample may be carry-over from other donors' samples. CDR3s include the opening cysteine and the closing phenylalanine or tryptophan. Each record gives: clone size, J gene, V gene, D gene, CDR3 protein, CDR3 DNA. D genes are given only for firm matches. The size of a clone is reported for some rows only, either as once, few or many, or as a class for expanded clones.

>many|TRBJ2-7|TRBV6-1|NA
CASSASTDEQYF
TGTGCCAGCAGTGCATCGACAGACGAGCAGTACTTC
>many|TRBJ1-5|TRBV5-1|NA
CASSLAGNQPQHF
TGCGCCAGCAGCTTGGCGGGCAATCAGCCCCAGCATTTT
>many|TRBJ2-1|TRBV3-1|TRBD2
CASSHWTSESSYNEQFF
TGTGCCAGCAGCCATTGGACTAGCGAGTCCTCCTACAATGAGCAGTTCTTC
>many|TRBJ2-4|TRBV15|NA
CATSPRREAIQYF
TGTGCCACCAGCCCCCGCCGGGAAGCCATTCAGTACTTC
>many|TRBJ1-1|TRBV7-2|NA
CASSSPKGGLSEAFF
TGTGCCAGCAGCTCCCCCAAGGGCGGGCTGAGTGAAGCTTTCTTT
>many|TRBJ2-7|TRBV18|NA
CASSPVSSGAYEQYF
TGTGCCAGCTCACCAGTCAGCAGTGGGGCCTACGAGCAGTACTTC
>many|TRBJ1-3|TRBV20-1|TRBD1
CSAPHRGEGNTIYF
TGCAGTGCGCCTCACAGGGGAGAGGGAAACACCATATATTTT
>many|TRBJ1-6|TRBV27|NA
CASGVVGGPEVLHF
TGTGCCAGTGGGGTAGTAGGGGGTCCCGAGGTACTCCACTTT
>NA|TRBJ1-1|TRBV5-1|NA
CANSPGQPNTEAFF
TGTGCCAACAGCCCCGGACAGCCAAACACTGAAGCTTTCTTT
>many|TRBJ1-2|TRBV6-5|NA
CASSYSWGTNYGYTF
TGTGCCAGCAGTTACTCGTGGGGGACCAATTATGGCTACACCTTC
>NA|TRBJ2-3|TRBV5-1|TRBD2
CASSSSSGTDTHYF
TGTGCCAGCAGCTCCTCTAGCGGCACAGATACGCATTATTTT
>many|TRBJ2-1|TRBV27|NA
CASSSTTSSYNEQFF
TGTGCCAGCAGTTCCACTACGAGCTCCTACAATGAGCAGTTCTTC
>many|TRBJ1-4|TRBV20-1|NA
CSARDAQLNEKLFF
TGCAGTGCTAGAGATGCGCAGCTTAATGAAAAACTGTTTTTT
>many|TRBJ1-6|TRBV30|NA
CAWRQDRYSPLHF
TGTGCCTGGAGGCAGGATAGGTATTCACCCCTCCACTTT
>many|TRBJ2-4|TRBV25-1|NA
CASSEPGEADIQYF
TGTGCCAGCAGCGAACCTGGGGAAGCGGACATTCAGTACTTC
>NA|TRBJ1-2|TRBV5-1|NA
CASSLGDGNYGYTF
TGCGCCAGCAGCTTGGGGGACGGAAACTATGGCTACACCTTC
>many|TRBJ1-4|TRBV3-1|NA
CASSQELRIRGEKLFF
TGTGCCAGCAGCCAAGAGTTGAGGATTAGGGGTGAAAAACTGTTTTTT
>many|TRBJ2-3|TRBV5-1|NA
CASSLSRGPTDTQYF
TGCGCCAGCAGCTTGAGTAGGGGACCCACAGATACGCAGTATTTT
>NA|TRBJ2-1|TRBV6-1|NA
CVSLCGAYNEQFF
TGTGTCAGCCTATGCGGGGCTTACAATGAGCAGTTCTTC
>many|TRBJ2-1|TRBV6-2/TRBV6-3|NA
CASSSIRGRANEQFF
TGTGCCAGCAGTTCTATTCGGGGAAGGGCCAATGAGCAGTTCTTC
>NA|TRBJ2-7|TRBV11-3|NA
CASSLGLQSSYEQYF
TGTGCCAGCAGCTTAGGTCTCCAAAGCTCCTACGAGCAGTACTTC
>many|TRBJ2-7|TRBV20-1|NA
CSAVSTRLSSYEQYF
TGCAGTGCCGTCAGCACTCGGTTGAGCTCCTACGAGCAGTACTTC
>many|TRBJ2-1|TRBV20-1|NA
CSAPISPGYSYNEQFF
TGCAGTGCTCCGATTTCCCCGGGGTACTCCTACAATGAGCAGTTCTTC
>many|TRBJ2-3|TRBV24-1|TRBD2
CATSQAGADTQYF
TGTGCCACCAGTCAAGCGGGAGCAGATACGCAGTATTTT
>NA|TRBJ1-1|TRBV11-1|TRBD1
CASSFRQGSEAFF
TGTGCCAGCAGCTTTCGACAGGGGTCTGAAGCTTTCTTT
>many|TRBJ1-4|TRBV6-1|TRBD1
CASRIQGNEKLFF
TGTGCCAGCAGAATACAGGGGAATGAAAAACTGTTTTTT
>many|TRBJ1-5|TRBV19|NA
CASSIGGSNQPQHF
TGTGCCAGTAGTATAGGGGGGAGCAATCAGCCCCAGCATTTT
>many|TRBJ1-3|TRBV6-1|NA
CASKVGSGNTIYF
TGTGCCAGCAAAGTAGGCTCTGGAAACACCATATATTTT
>medium-sized|TRBJ2-1|TRBV11-2|NA
CASSFRDNEQFF
TGTGCCAGCAGCTTTAGGGACAATGAGCAGTTCTTC
>many|TRBJ2-5|TRBV5-4|NA
CASSLFSAETQYF
TGTGCCAGCAGCTTGTTTAGTGCGGAGACCCAGTACTTC
>many|TRBJ2-1|TRBV7-9|TRBD1
CASSTDRGSHEQFF
TGTGCCAGCAGCACGGACAGGGGGTCCCATGAGCAGTTCTTC
>many|TRBJ1-5|TRBV3-1|NA
CASSRDHSNQPQHF
TGTGCCAGCAGCCGGGACCATAGCAATCAGCCCCAGCATTTT
>medium-sized|TRBJ2-7|TRBV24-1|NA
CATSDLADLDCYSYEQYF
TGTGCCACCAGTGATTTGGCCGACCTAGACTGTTACTCCTACGAGCAGTACTTC
>many|TRBJ1-5|TRBV4-1|TRBD1
CASSQGQGFQPQHF
TGCGCCAGCAGCCAAGGACAGGGTTTTCAGCCCCAGCATTTT
>many|TRBJ2-7|TRBV27|TRBD2
CASSSRTSGSSEQYF
TGTGCCAGCAGTTCCCGGACTAGCGGGAGTTCCGAGCAGTACTTC
>many|TRBJ1-4|TRBV5-4|NA
CASSLKGVDEKLFF
TGTGCCAGCAGCTTGAAAGGGGTGGATGAAAAACTGTTTTTT
>NA|TRBJ2-1|TRBV11-2|TRBD2
CASTYPGTINEQFF
TGTGCCAGCACCTACCCTGGGACTATAAATGAGCAGTTCTTC
>many|TRBJ2-3|TRBV7-8|NA
CASSPMSADTQYF
TGTGCCAGCAGTCCCATGTCGGCAGATACGCAGTATTTT
>many|TRBJ2-3|TRBV5-1|NA
CASSLGGGTDTQYF
TGCGCCAGCAGCTTGGGAGGGGGCACAGATACGCAGTATTTT
>many|TRBJ1-1|TRBV7-9|NA
CASSRKTEAFF
TGTGCCAGCAGCCGGAAGACTGAAGCTTTCTTT
>many|TRBJ2-4|TRBV30|NA
CAWRLPGTHDQYF
TGTGCCTGGAGACTACCCGGGACCCACGATCAGTACTTC
>many|TRBJ1-2|TRBV6-1|NA
CASSEVIGQPPNYGYTF
TGTGCCAGCAGTGAAGTTATAGGACAGCCTCCTAACTATGGCTACACCTTC
>NA|TRBJ2-7|TRBV30|NA
CAWSRAGSLYEQYF
TGTGCCTGGAGTAGGGCAGGATCCCTCTACGAGCAGTACTTC
>NA|TRBJ2-5|TRBV5-1|NA
CASSLGQSVLETQYF
TGCGCCAGCAGCTTGGGACAGTCAGTGTTGGAGACCCAGTACTTC
>NA|TRBJ2-7|TRBV18|NA
CASSKLGGGGEQYF
TGTGCCAGCTCTAAATTGGGAGGAGGTGGCGAGCAGTACTTC
>many|TRBJ2-6|TRBV11-1|NA
CASSLEGFSGANVLTF
TGTGCCAGCAGCTTAGAGGGGTTCTCTGGGGCCAACGTCCTGACTTTC
>many|TRBJ1-3|TRBV7-6|NA
CASSPGQGNTIYF
TGTGCCAGCAGCCCAGGACAGGGAAACACCATATATTTT
>many|TRBJ2-3|TRBV20-1|NA
CSASEGADTQYF
TGCAGTGCTAGCGAGGGGGCAGATACGCAGTATTTT
>many|TRBJ1-4|TRBV20-1|TRBD1
CSAIDRGGEKLFF
TGCAGTGCCATAGACAGGGGTGGAGAAAAACTGTTTTTT
>many|TRBJ2-7|TRBV3-1|NA
CASSRSPYEQYF
TGTGCCAGCAGCCGTAGCCCCTACGAGCAGTACTTC
>many|TRBJ1-2|TRBV28|TRBD1
CASSLITGGLHYGYTF
TGTGCCAGCAGTTTGATAACAGGGGGCCTACACTATGGCTACACCTTC
>many|TRBJ2-3|TRBV12-3/TRBV12-4|NA
CASSWGADTQYF
TGTGCCAGCAGTTGGGGGGCGGATACGCAGTATTTT
>many|TRBJ2-3|TRBV6-4|TRBD2
CASSDSTSGSTDTQYF
TGTGCCAGCAGTGACTCAACTAGCGGGAGCACAGATACGCAGTATTTT
>many|TRBJ1-1|TRBV10-3|NA
CAIKGPTLNTEAFF
TGTGCCATCAAAGGGCCAACCCTGAACACTGAAGCTTTCTTT
>medium-sized|TRBJ2-7|TRBV20-1|NA
CSAILLGTNYEQYF
TGCAGTGCCATCTTACTTGGGACAAACTACGAGCAGTACTTC